The 23 T cell receptor beta chains presented below share a single source sample, sequenced in a study of Graves' ophthalmopathy and Graves' hyperthyroidism. The study amplified TCR beta CDR3 regions using RNA transcripts. HTBI primers primed a first-round RT-PCR, and a second-round multiplex PCR followed. TCRdb fed the multiplex PCR reads into MiXCR, producing one record per CDR3 protein. The data contain 150,000 to 200,000 distinct CDR3 sequences, 35% to 45% of them singletons. Source material: peripheral blood. The receptors derive from a young man with Graves' ophthalmopathy.

This rearrangement joins TRBV29-1 to TRBJ1-1; 9 bases are a match to TRBD1. V trimming: 3 bases; J trimming: 0 bases; junction bases outside the gene matches: 8. The CDR3 length is 16 residues. The germline V gene has CDR1 SQVTM and CDR2 ANQGSEA. Written as DNA, the CDR3 is TGCAGCGTTGACGTTCGACAGGGGGAGGTGAACACTGAAGCTTTCTTT. The encoded protein is CSVDVRQGEVNTEAFF.

This clonotype was detected ten times or more. The chain links TRBV5-1 to TRBJ2-7; TRBD1 agrees at 7 bases. Germline trimming cut 7 bases from V and 6 bases from J; bases unmatched to any gene: 10. Germline V gene lookup returns CDR1 SGHRS and CDR2 YFSETQ. The CDR3 sequence is 13 residues long. CDR3 amino acids: CASGRGQSGEQYF. In DNA, the CDR3 is TGCGCCAGCGGAAGGGGACAGTCAGGCGAGCAGTACTTC. Variable domain in full (rest from reference TRBV5-1 and TRBJ2-7): KAGVTQTPRYLIKTRGQQVTLSCSPISGHRSVSWYQQTPGQGLQFLFEYFSETQRNKGNFPGRFSGRQFSNSRSEMNVSTLELGDSALYLCASGRGQSGEQYFGPGTRLTVT.

The chain joins TRBV7-9 to TRBJ2-5, with TRBD1 as a possible D gene (6 bases). V lost 4 bases to trimming and J lost 6 bases, with 15 bases between them. CDR1 is SEHNR and CDR2 is FQNEAQ in the germline V gene (reference sequence). This CDR3 has 14 amino acids. CDR3 sequence reads: CASSSDSPLKTQYF. CDR3 bases: TGTGCCAGCAGCTCGGACAGTCCTCTGAAGACCCAGTACTTC.

V is TRBV7-3 and J is TRBJ1-1; D ambiguous. Germline V gene lookup returns CDR1 SGHTA and CDR2 FQGTGA. The CDR3 totals 13 residues. V was shortened by 1 base and J by 1 base, with 4 bases between the two germline ends. CDR3 in amino acids: CASSLNANTEAFF. The DNA for the CDR3 is TGTGCCAGCAGCTTAAATGCGAACACTGAAGCTTTCTTT. The full variable domain, with the rest looked up from reference TRBV7-3 and TRBJ1-1, is GAGVSQTPSNKVTEKGKYVELRCDPISGHTALYWYRQSLGQGPEFLIYFQGTGAADDSGLPNDRFFAVRPEGSVSTLKIQRTERGDSAVYLCASSLNANTEAFFGQGTRLTVV.

This chain connects TRBV6-2 or TRBV6-3 to TRBJ2-7; 9 bases are shared with TRBD1. The germline V gene has CDR1 MNHEY and CDR2 SVGEGT. V gave up 5 bases and J gave up 5 bases; unmatched junction bases: 7. This CDR3 has 14 amino acids. The CDR3 nucleotides are TGTGCCAGCAGTGGAAAGGACAGGGGCCACGAGCAGTACTTC. Protein sequence: CASSGKDRGHEQYF.

This clonotype was detected many times. J is TRBJ1-1 and V is TRBV2; D not certain. The CDR3 is 15 amino acids. Germline V CDR1 and CDR2: SNHLY, FYNNEI. V lost 5 bases, J lost 2 bases, and 15 bases lay in between. The CDR3 DNA reads TGTGCCAGCAGTCCCTTGGGGAACGTAAACACTGAAGCTTTCTTT. Residues: CASSPLGNVNTEAFF.

J is TRBJ2-7 and V is TRBV6-1, with TRBD1 as a possible D gene (5 bases). Germline V gives CDR1 MNHNS, CDR2 SASEGT. V gave up 5 bases and J gave up 3 bases, with 17 bases separating them. There are 15 residues in the CDR3. The CDR3: CASSPKLWGFYEQYF. The CDR3 DNA reads TGTGCCAGCAGTCCAAAGCTTTGGGGCTTCTACGAGCAGTACTTC.

The chain joins TRBV20-1 to TRBJ1-1; perhaps TRBD1 as D (6 bases). The CDR3 is 12 residues long. Germline V lookup: CDR1 DFQATT, CDR2 SNEGSKA (reference sequence). Trimming took 6 bases from V and 5 from J, leaving 13 bases between them. The CDR3 protein is CSADRRRTEAFF. The CDR3 nucleotides are TGCAGTGCGGACAGACGGCGGACTGAAGCTTTCTTT.

This clonotype was seen repeatedly, ten times or more. This chain links TRBV4-3 with TRBJ2-5; a possible D gene is TRBD1 (6 bases). The germline CDR1 and CDR2 sequences are LGHNA and YSLEER. Trimming shortened V by 2 bases and J by 4 bases, and 11 bases separated the two germline ends. The CDR3 covers 14 residues. CDR3 region: CASSQTQGRETQYF. The CDR3 nucleotides are TGCGCCAGCAGCCAAACCCAGGGGAGAGAGACCCAGTACTTC.

The chain combines TRBV30 with TRBJ1-2; D gene uncertain. V was cut by 1 base and J by 2 bases, with 11 bases left in between. Germline CDR1 is GTSNPN and CDR2 is SVGIG (reference sequence). The CDR3 runs to 14 residues. CDR3 sequence reads: CAWSAWTGNYGYTF. As DNA, the CDR3 is TGTGCCTGGAGTGCATGGACGGGAAACTATGGCTACACCTTC.

This rearrangement joins TRBV27 to TRBJ2-7; tentatively, D is TRBD2 (6 bases). V lost 6 bases to trimming and J lost 3 bases, with 15 bases between them. Germline assignment: CDR1 MNHEY and CDR2 SMNVEV (reference sequence). The CDR3 loop spans 14 amino acids. Written as DNA, the CDR3 is TGTGCCAGCAGCGACACCGGGACTGTCTACGAGCAGTACTTC. It encodes CASSDTGTVYEQYF.

This clonotype has a count of ten or more. The chain links TRBV3-1 to TRBJ2-6; D unresolved. The CDR3 extends over 15 amino acids. The V end lost 4 bases, the J end lost 0 bases, and 7 bases lay between the germline ends. Germline-derived CDR1 and CDR2 are LGHDT and YNNKEL (reference sequence). CDR3 loop: CASSRPFSGANVLTF. The CDR3 coding sequence is TGTGCCAGCAGCCGACCTTTCTCTGGGGCCAACGTCCTGACTTTC. The variable domain in full, completed from reference TRBV3-1 and TRBJ2-6, reads DTAVSQTPKYLVTQMGNDKSIKCEQNLGHDTMYWYKQDSKKFLKIMFSYNNKELIINETVPNRFSPKSPDKAHLNLHINSLELGDSAVYFCASSRPFSGANVLTFGAGSRLTVL.

This clonotype was detected ten times or more. CDR3 protein: CASSQGTGGLVLAGELFF. In DNA form, the CDR3 reads TGTGCCAGCAGCCAAGGAACCGGAGGACTAGTCCTCGCCGGGGAGCTGTTTTTT. The V gene is TRBV3-1, the J gene TRBJ2-2; 7 positions agree with TRBD2. This CDR3 spans 18 amino acids. V was pared by 1 base and J by 6 bases, with 14 bases of the junction left unmatched. Germline loops: CDR1 LGHDT, CDR2 YNNKEL (reference sequence).

This clonotype showed up many times. V and J are TRBV29-1 and TRBJ1-2, with 9 bases identical to TRBD1. The CDR3 is made up of 12 amino acids. Germline loops: CDR1 SQVTM, CDR2 ANQGSEA. V gave up 3 bases and J gave up 13 bases; unmatched junction bases: 9. The DNA for the CDR3 is TGCAGCGTTGATCTCCTTGGACAGGGGCCCACCTTC. Protein product: CSVDLLGQGPTF.

The sample holds many counts of this clonotype. The CDR3 DNA reads as TGTGCCATCACGGGTCTACTTGAAGCTTTCTTT. Its translation is CAITGLLEAFF. The chain joins TRBV6-5 to TRBJ1-1; D is unresolved. Germline V gene data show CDR1 as MNHEY and CDR2 as SVGAGI. The CDR3 covers 11 residues. Trimming removed 10 bases at V and 7 bases at J, with 13 bases between.

This clonotype appeared many times. The chain employs TRBV28 and TRBJ2-5; TRBD1 is a possible D gene (7 bases). The V end lost 9 bases, the J end lost 7 bases, and 21 bases lay between the germline ends. Germline V lookup: CDR1 MDHEN, CDR2 SYDVKM. There are 14 residues in the CDR3. The CDR3 DNA reads as TGTGCCAGTGGGAGGACAGGCGGAATACTGACCCAGTACTTC. It yields the protein CASGRTGGILTQYF.

This clonotype was counted ten times or more. This chain uses TRBV5-1 with TRBJ1-1; possible D gene TRBD1, 5 bases. There are 14 residues in the CDR3. CDR1 is SGHRS, CDR2 YFSETQ, per germline. V was cut by 3 bases and J by 0 bases, with 9 bases left in between. The CDR3 coding sequence is TGCGCCAGCAGCTACGACAGCCTGAACACTGAAGCTTTCTTT. This sequence encodes CASSYDSLNTEAFF.

This clonotype was recorded many times. The junction departs from the called germline gene at one end, perhaps through a read error. The V and J genes are TRBV5-1 and TRBJ2-7; 10 nucleotides match TRBD1. Germline lookup yields CDR1 SGHRS and CDR2 YFSETQ. The CDR3 is made up of 15 amino acids. The CDR3 here is CASSLAGTGVASYIF. The CDR3 DNA reads as TGCGCCAGCAGCTTGGCAGGGACAGGGGTCGCATCCTACATCTTC.

This clonotype has ten or more counts. The chain couples TRBV28 to TRBJ2-2, with D perhaps matching TRBD1 (6 bases). V shed 5 bases and J shed 5 bases, with 15 bases lying between them. Germline CDR1 and CDR2: MDHEN and SYDVKM. There are 15 residues in the CDR3. The CDR3 here is CASSPRTVGTGELFF. DNA of the CDR3: TGTGCCAGCAGTCCTAGGACAGTAGGGACCGGGGAGCTGTTTTTT.

This clonotype showed up many times. The chain recombines TRBV6-2 or TRBV6-3 with TRBJ2-7, with D possibly being TRBD1 (5 bases). The CDR3 has 15 residues. Germline V gene lookup returns CDR1 MNHEY and CDR2 SVGEGT. With 7 bases removed from V and 0 bases from J, the gap between germline ends came to 16 bases. The CDR3 protein is CASNIGADTSYEQYF. The DNA for the CDR3 is TGTGCCAGCAATATTGGGGCGGATACCTCCTACGAGCAGTACTTC.

This clonotype was seen at least ten times. The chain recombines TRBV20-1 with TRBJ2-5; 9 nucleotides line up with TRBD1. J gave up 0 bases and V 1 base, and 3 bases lay outside the gene matches. Germline V gene sequence: CDR1 DFQATT, CDR2 SNEGSKA (reference sequence). CDR3 length: 15 residues. This CDR3 reads CSARAGTGYQETQYF. CDR3 coding DNA: TGCAGTGCTAGAGCCGGGACAGGGTACCAAGAGACCCAGTACTTC.

This clonotype has at least ten counts. The V call is TRBV4-2, the J call TRBJ1-2, with D possibly matching TRBD1 (6 bases). The CDR3 length is 15 residues. V was trimmed by 1 base and J by 2 bases, leaving 11 bases between them. Germline V gene data show CDR1 as LGHNA and CDR2 as YNFKEQ. CDR3 region: CASSQVHGQNYGYTF. CDR3 nucleotide sequence: TGTGCCAGCAGCCAAGTCCATGGACAGAACTATGGCTACACCTTC.

The chain joins TRBV6-1 to TRBJ1-5; 7 bases align to TRBD1. The V gene's germline CDR1 is MNHNS and CDR2 SASEGT. V was pared by 6 bases and J by 4 bases, with 6 bases of the junction left unmatched. The CDR3 has 14 residues. The CDR3 bases are TGTGCCAGCAGGGGACAGTGGGAGAATCAGCCCCAGCATTTT. This translates into CASRGQWENQPQHF.